The source of this T cell receptor (beta chain) is a study of blood T cell repertoires in COVID-19 (dated by TCRdb to 2018 to 2021). Describing the broader study: Collaborator samples came from the United States, Italy and Spain and covered acute and convalescent phases of COVID-19. The repertoires were released in a freely available public database meant as a resource for research on the immune response to SARS-CoV-2. Subjects who had been exposed to COVID-19, were actively infected with it, or had recovered from it provided the deeply sampled blood TCRbeta repertoires that made up the dataset. Nearly every sample came with metadata listing a de-identified subject ID, COVID-19 status, age in years and sex. HLA class I and class II types, where available, came from metadata supplied by the sample provider rather than from assay-based typing. The prospective study material was composed of cDNA or gDNA derived from T cells, B-cell-depleted T cells, or PBMCs. The samples were drawn from the first 160 participants of the ongoing ImmuneRACE study and from 1,254 subjects provided by 6 global collaborators. Beyond this particular receptor, the publication reports: Clinical and demographic metadata were provided uncurated, with the amount varying by source and participant.

The immunoSEQ Assay, a bias-controlled multiplex PCR, was used to amplify TCRbeta CDR3 regions from genomic DNA. From the authors' description of their analysis: Within the assay, amplification of reference gene primers was used to estimate how many nucleated cells each sample contained. Sequence reads were collapsed and filtered to measure the absolute abundance of every unique TCRbeta CDR3 rearrangement. For each sample, productive Simpson clonality was calculated as the square root of Simpson's diversity index across productive rearrangements. What TCRdb holds here is the immuneACCESS table cut down to in-frame rearrangements. Part of the clones is not present; checked against another copy, under half of the missing clones reflect an unresolved V gene, and the others are unexplained. That table supplies the V and J calls and clone size; D and trimming were determined from the DNA. For this sample the table gives 90,000 to 120,000 clones, of which 70% to 90% were detected only once. Roughly 6% of the sample goes to the ten largest clones.

Turning to this clone: Its antigen has not been determined. The sample holds no much larger clone one base away, and base qualities are not on file.

Whole blood was collected in K2EDTA tubes by collaborating institutions according to the institutions' own protocols. Collaborator samples were shipped for TCRbeta analysis as frozen whole blood, isolated PBMCs, or DNA extracted from either sample type. This receptor was obtained from an older woman with acute or convalescent COVID-19. The sequencing input was peripheral blood.

The DNA is as follows: TGTGCCACTGCGGGCGTGGGGGCGAACACTGAAGCTTTCTTT. Translated, it gives CATAGVGANTEAFF. The chain is made from TRBV3-1 (or the pseudogene TRBV3-2) and TRBJ1-1, with TRBD1 tentatively as D gene (6 bases match). Looking up the germline V gene (reference sequence) yields CDR1 LGHDT and CDR2 YNNKEL. Including cysteine and phenylalanine, the CDR3 has 14 amino acids. Just the 42-base CDR3 DNA is kept, in frame starting at base 1. V and J are truncated by 10 bases and 1 base respectively, leaving an intervening sequence of 16 bases.